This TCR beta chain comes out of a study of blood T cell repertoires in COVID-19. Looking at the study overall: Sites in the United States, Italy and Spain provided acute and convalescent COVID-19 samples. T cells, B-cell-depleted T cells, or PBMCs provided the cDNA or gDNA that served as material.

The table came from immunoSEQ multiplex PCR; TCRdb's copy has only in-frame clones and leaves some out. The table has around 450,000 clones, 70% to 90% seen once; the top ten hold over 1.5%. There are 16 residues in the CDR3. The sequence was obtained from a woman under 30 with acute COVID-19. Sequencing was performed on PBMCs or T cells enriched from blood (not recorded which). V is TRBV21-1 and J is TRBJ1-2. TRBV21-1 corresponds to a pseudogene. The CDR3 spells CASTTGDPLALYGYTF. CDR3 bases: TGTGCCAGCACCACGGGGGACCCTCTAGCCCTCTATGGCTACACCTTC.